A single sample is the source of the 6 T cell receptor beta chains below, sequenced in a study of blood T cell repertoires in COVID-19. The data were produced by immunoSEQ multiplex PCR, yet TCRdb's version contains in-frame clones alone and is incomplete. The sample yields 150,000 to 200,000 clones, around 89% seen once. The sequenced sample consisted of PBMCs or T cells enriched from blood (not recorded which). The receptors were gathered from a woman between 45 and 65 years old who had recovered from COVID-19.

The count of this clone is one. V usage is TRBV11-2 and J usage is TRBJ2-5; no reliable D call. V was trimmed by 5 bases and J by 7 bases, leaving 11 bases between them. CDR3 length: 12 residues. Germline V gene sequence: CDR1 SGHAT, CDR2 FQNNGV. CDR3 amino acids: CASSPRSGTQYF. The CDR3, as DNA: TGTGCCAGCAGCCCGCGGTCGGGGACCCAGTACTTC.

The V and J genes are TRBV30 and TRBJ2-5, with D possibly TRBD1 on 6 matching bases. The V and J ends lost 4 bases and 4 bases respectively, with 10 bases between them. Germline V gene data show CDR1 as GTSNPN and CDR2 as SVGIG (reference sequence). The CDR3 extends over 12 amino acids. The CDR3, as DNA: TGTGCCTGGACCCAGGGGAGAGAGACCCAGTACTTC. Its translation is CAWTQGRETQYF.

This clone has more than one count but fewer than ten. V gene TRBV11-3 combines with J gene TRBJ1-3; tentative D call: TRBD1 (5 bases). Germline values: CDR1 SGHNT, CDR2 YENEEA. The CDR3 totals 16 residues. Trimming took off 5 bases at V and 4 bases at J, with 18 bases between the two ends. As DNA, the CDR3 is TGTGCCAGCAGCCCACTCGGACAAAGCTCCGGAAACACCATATATTTT. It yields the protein CASSPLGQSSGNTIYF.

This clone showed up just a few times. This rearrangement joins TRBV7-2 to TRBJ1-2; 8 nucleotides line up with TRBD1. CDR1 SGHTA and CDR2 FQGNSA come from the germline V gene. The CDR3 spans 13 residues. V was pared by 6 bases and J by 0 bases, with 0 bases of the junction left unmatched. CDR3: CASRTGANYGYTF. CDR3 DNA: TGTGCCAGCAGGACAGGGGCTAACTATGGCTACACCTTC.

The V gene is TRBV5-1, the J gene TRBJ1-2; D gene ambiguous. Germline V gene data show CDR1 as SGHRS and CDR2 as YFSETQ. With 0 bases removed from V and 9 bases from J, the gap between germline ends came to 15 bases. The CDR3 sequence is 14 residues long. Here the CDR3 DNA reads TGCGCCAGCAGCTTGGGATCAGACCCGGGTCGCTACACCTTC. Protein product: CASSLGSDPGRYTF.

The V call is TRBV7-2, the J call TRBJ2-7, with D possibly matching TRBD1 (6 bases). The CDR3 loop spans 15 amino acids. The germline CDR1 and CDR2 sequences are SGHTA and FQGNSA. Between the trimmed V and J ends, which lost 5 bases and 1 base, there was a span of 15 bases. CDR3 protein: CASSANRVRSYEQYF. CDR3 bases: TGTGCCAGCAGCGCTAACAGGGTACGGTCCTACGAGCAGTACTTC.